These 32 T cell receptor beta chains were all obtained from the same sample, sequenced in a study of OX40 agonist ivuxolimab in advanced cancers. Libraries were constructed by the immunoSEQ multiplex PCR assay. The immuneACCESS repertoire file appears here via TCRdb, limited to in-frame rearrangements. These files lack a portion of the clones; in checked studies, under half of the deficit traces to unresolved V genes, and the cause of the others is not known. A total of 65,000 to 75,000 clones appear in this sample, around 86% of them only once. The ten largest clones represent roughly 0.4% of the sample. Sequenced here: CD4+ or CD8+ T cells sorted from blood, sampled in a trial of the OX40 agonist ivuxolimab. These receptors were collected from an adult with an advanced solid tumor such as melanoma, head and neck, liver or kidney cancer.

This chain uses TRBV6-1 with TRBJ1-3, with D maybe TRBD1 (5 bases). CDR1 is MNHNS and CDR2 is SASEGT in the germline V gene. The CDR3 covers 13 residues. Trimming removed 10 bases from V and 4 bases from J, with 14 bases in between. The CDR3 sequence is CATDPGRGNTIYF. For the CDR3, the DNA is TGTGCCACCGACCCAGGGAGGGGAAACACCATATATTTT.

DNA of the CDR3: TGTGCCAGCAGTTTGATATCAGCGGGGGGAGCAGATACGCAGTATTTT. Its translation is CASSLISAGGADTQYF. J is TRBJ2-3 and V is TRBV28; 9 nucleotides line up with TRBD2. V was pared by 3 bases and J by 4 bases, with 8 bases of the junction left unmatched. Germline V gene sequence: CDR1 MDHEN, CDR2 SYDVKM. The CDR3 is made up of 16 amino acids.

The V gene is TRBV7-9, the J gene TRBJ2-7, with 11 bases that match TRBD2. The germline CDR1 and CDR2 sequences are SEHNR and FQNEAQ (reference sequence). The CDR3 has 15 amino acids. Trimming cost V 2 bases and J 2 bases; bases outside gene matches: 2. CDR3 sequence: CASSLRLAGTYEQYF. The CDR3 nucleotides read TGTGCCAGCAGCTTAAGACTAGCGGGGACCTACGAGCAGTACTTC.

The chain couples TRBV28 to TRBJ1-5, with D possibly matching TRBD1 (5 bases). The length of the CDR3 is 15 residues. The germline V gene has CDR1 MDHEN and CDR2 SYDVKM. Trimming took 4 bases from V and 3 from J, leaving 13 bases between them. The CDR3 nucleotides read TGTGCCAGCAGTTCCTTGGGCAGGGACAATCAGCCCCAGCATTTT. It translates to CASSSLGRDNQPQHF.

The chain joins TRBV28 to TRBJ1-2; D is unresolved. The CDR3 covers 13 residues. Germline-derived CDR1 and CDR2 are MDHEN and SYDVKM. V lost 3 bases, J lost 6 bases, and 11 bases lay in between. The CDR3 DNA reads TGTGCCAGCAGTTTTGGGTCATTAGATGGCTACACCTTC. It codes for CASSFGSLDGYTF.

V usage is TRBV10-3 and J usage is TRBJ2-5; D remains ambiguous. The CDR3 contains 14 residues. Germline V gene lookup returns CDR1 ENHRY and CDR2 SYGVKD. Trimming removed 2 bases from V and 6 bases from J, with 13 bases in between. CDR3 protein: CAISEPRAGQTQYF. DNA of the CDR3: TGTGCCATCAGTGAGCCTCGGGCTGGGCAGACCCAGTACTTC.

The V call is TRBV11-2, the J call TRBJ2-6; D perhaps matches TRBD1 (6 bases). The germline gives CDR1 SGHAT, CDR2 FQNNGV. The CDR3 runs to 17 residues. V gave up 4 bases and J gave up 9 bases, with 22 bases separating them. The CDR3 sequence is CASSSIDQGGRFNVLTF. The CDR3 region has the DNA TGTGCCAGCAGCTCCATCGACCAAGGGGGACGGTTCAACGTCCTGACTTTC.

The chain combines TRBV6-1 with TRBJ1-3, with 7 bases fitting TRBD1. CDR3 length: 14 amino acids. Looked up from germline, CDR1 is MNHNS and CDR2 is SASEGT. The V and J ends lost 9 bases and 2 bases, in that order; junction bases with no gene match: 7. In DNA form, the CDR3 reads TGTGCCAGTTTCGACAGGGCACCTGGAAACACCATATATTTT. Residues: CASFDRAPGNTIYF.

The CDR3 bases are TGTGCCACCAGCCCCGGGACGGTCTTCTATGGCTACACCTTC. As protein: CATSPGTVFYGYTF. V and J are TRBV15 and TRBJ1-2; a weak D match, TRBD1 (5 bases). From germline, CDR1 is LNHNV and CDR2 YYDKDF (reference sequence). V dropped 5 bases and J dropped 4 bases, with 14 bases sitting between them. CDR3 length: 14 amino acids.

The V call is TRBV6-5, the J call TRBJ1-2, with a possible D match to TRBD1 (6 bases). Germline CDR1 MNHEY, CDR2 SVGAGI. V lost 5 bases and J 5 bases, leaving 15 bases between the germline ends. The CDR3 covers 14 residues. CDR3 sequence: CASSARTAFYGYTF. The CDR3 DNA reads as TGTGCCAGCAGTGCCCGGACAGCATTTTATGGCTACACCTTC.

The chain couples TRBV5-4 to TRBJ1-2; the D gene is possibly TRBD1 (5 bases). The CDR3 runs to 13 residues. Germline-derived CDR1 and CDR2 are SGHNT and YYREEE (reference sequence). V was cut by 4 bases and J by 8 bases, with 15 bases left in between. In DNA, the CDR3 is TGTGCCAGCAGCCTAACACAGGCTAGGGGCTACACCTTC. Protein sequence: CASSLTQARGYTF.

V gene TRBV10-1 combines with J gene TRBJ1-2; a possible D gene is TRBD1 (6 bases). The CDR3 covers 13 residues. Trimming cost V 5 bases and J 4 bases, with 11 bases left between them. The germline V gene encodes CDR1 WNHNN and CDR2 SYGVQD (reference sequence). In DNA, the CDR3 is TGCGCCAGCAGTCGGACAGCTTCCTATGGCTACACCTTC. Residues: CASSRTASYGYTF.

The chain employs TRBV28 and TRBJ1-2; D call uncertain. The CDR3 has 17 amino acids. CDR1 MDHEN and CDR2 SYDVKM come from the germline V gene. Trimming pared 6 bases from V and 0 bases from J, leaving 20 bases between. The DNA of the CDR3 is TGTGCCAGCAGGCCCGCAACCGGACGGAGAGCTAACTATGGCTACACCTTC. This translates into CASRPATGRRANYGYTF.

CDR3 bases: TGTGCCAGCAGCCGGTCCGGACAGGGGGAGACCCAGTACTTC. Encoded protein: CASSRSGQGETQYF. The rearrangement uses TRBV7-6 and TRBJ2-5, with 9 bases lining up with TRBD1. Germline assignment: CDR1 SGHVS and CDR2 FNYEAQ. Trimming took 5 bases from V and 5 from J; bases not matched to a gene: 6. This CDR3 contains 14 residues. Combining the CDR3 with reference TRBV7-6 and TRBJ2-5 gives the whole variable domain GAGVSQSPRYKVTKRGQDVALRCDPISGHVSLYWYRQALGQGPEFLTYFNYEAQQDKSGLPNDRFSAERPEGSISTLTIQRTEQRDSAMYRCASSRSGQGETQYFGPGTRLLVL.

The rearrangement links TRBV27 to TRBJ2-7; D might be TRBD1 or TRBD2, each matching 5 bases. The CDR3 totals 14 residues. V lost 2 bases to trimming and J lost 6 bases, with 14 bases between them. CDR1 is MNHEY and CDR2 is SMNVEV in the germline V gene (reference sequence). CDR3 nucleotides: TGTGCCAGCAGTTTACATCCGGGGCCGGGCGAGCAGTACTTC. Encoded protein: CASSLHPGPGEQYF.

The rearrangement links TRBV7-9 to TRBJ1-1; no definite D call. CDR3 length equals 12 residues. V was shortened by 7 bases and J by 4 bases, with 10 bases between the two germline ends. The germline CDR1 and CDR2 sequences are SEHNR and FQNEAQ (reference sequence). The DNA of the CDR3 is TGTGCCAGCACCCGAGAAGCCACTGAAGCTTTCTTT. Translated, it gives CASTREATEAFF.

The chain combines TRBV18 with TRBJ1-2; D is undetermined. V was pared by 3 bases and J by 7 bases, with 15 bases between. Per the germline V gene, CDR1 is KGHSH and CDR2 is LQKENI. The CDR3 has 14 residues. The CDR3, as DNA: TGTGCCAGCTCACCGGGCGGCTTAGACGGTGGCTACACCTTC. Its protein is CASSPGGLDGGYTF. The full variable domain, with the rest looked up from reference TRBV18 and TRBJ1-2, is NAGVMQNPRHLVRRRGQEARLRCSPMKGHSHVYWYRQLPEEGLKFMVYLQKENIIDESGMPKERFSAEFPKEGPSILRIQQVVRGDSAAYFCASSPGGLDGGYTFGSGTRLTVV.

The J gene is TRBJ1-5, the V gene TRBV15; D may be TRBD1 (6 bases). Trimming shortened V by 5 bases and J by 6 bases, and 8 bases separated the two germline ends. Looked up from germline, CDR1 is LNHNV and CDR2 is YYDKDF (reference sequence). This CDR3 is built from 12 residues. CDR3 sequence reads: CATSPGAQPQHF. CDR3 DNA: TGTGCCACCAGCCCGGGGGCTCAGCCCCAGCATTTT.

In DNA form, the CDR3 reads TGTGCCAGCAGTTTGGACAGGGTCGAGCAGTACTTC. This translates into CASSLDRVEQYF. The chain uses TRBV7-8 and TRBJ2-7; 8 bases fit TRBD1. The CDR3 sequence is 12 residues long. Germline CDR1 SGHVS, CDR2 FQNEAQ. Trimming at V came to 6 bases and at J to 6 bases, leaving 4 bases not matched to a gene. Full variable domain (rest looked up from reference TRBV7-8 and TRBJ2-7): GAGVSQSPRYKVAKRGQDVALRCDPISGHVSLFWYQQALGQGPEFLTYFQNEAQLDKSGLPSDRFFAERPEGSVSTLKIQRTQQEDSAVYLCASSLDRVEQYFGPGTRLTVT.

V and J are TRBV7-8 and TRBJ1-3; D is perhaps TRBD1 (5 bases). Looked up from germline, CDR1 is SGHVS and CDR2 is FQNEAQ. CDR3 size: 16 residues. V lost 1 base to trimming and J lost 2 bases, with 12 bases between them. CDR3 sequence: CASSLGAGRAGNTIYF. As DNA, the CDR3 is TGTGCCAGCAGCTTAGGGGCGGGACGGGCTGGAAACACCATATATTTT.

The chain has TRBV27 and TRBJ1-1, with D possibly matching TRBD1 (6 bases). The CDR3 covers 15 residues. CDR1 MNHEY and CDR2 SMNVEV come from the germline V gene (reference sequence). V gave up 8 bases and J gave up 5 bases, with 21 bases separating them. The CDR3 loop reads CASARDILRETEAFF. As DNA, the CDR3 is TGTGCCAGCGCCCGGGACATTCTTAGGGAAACTGAAGCTTTCTTT.

This chain's CDR3 is CASSTGMKEQFF. The CDR3 nucleotides read TGTGCCAGCAGCACCGGGATGAAGGAGCAGTTCTTC. The chain couples TRBV7-2 to TRBJ2-1, with D possibly matching TRBD2 (5 bases). Trimming cost V 5 bases and J 10 bases, with 12 bases left between them. CDR1 and CDR2 (germline): SGHTA, FQGNSA. This CDR3 is built from 12 residues.

The rearrangement links TRBV18 to TRBJ2-5; TRBD1 might be the D (8 bases). CDR1 KGHSH and CDR2 LQKENI come from the germline V gene. Trimming cost V 6 bases and J 2 bases, with 19 bases left between them. CDR3 length: 16 amino acids. The CDR3 nucleotides are TGTGCCAGCTCGTCTCAGGGGGCGCGGGGGCAAGAGACCCAGTACTTC. This gives the protein CASSSQGARGQETQYF.

The chain has TRBV5-1 and TRBJ2-6, with D tentatively TRBD1 (6 bases). Germline V gene sequence: CDR1 SGHRS, CDR2 YFSETQ. This CDR3 comprises 17 residues. Trimming stripped 5 bases from V and 0 bases from J, with 15 bases between. CDR3 sequence: CASSIGTTNSGANVLTF. CDR3 DNA: TGCGCCAGCAGTATCGGGACAACCAACTCTGGGGCCAACGTCCTGACTTTC.

The chain is built from TRBV28 and TRBJ1-1, with D maybe TRBD1 (6 bases). This CDR3 comprises 14 residues. Trimming shortened V by 4 bases and J by 6 bases, and 15 bases separated the two germline ends. Germline V lookup: CDR1 MDHEN, CDR2 SYDVKM. The CDR3 region has the DNA TGTGCCAGCAGTTCCACTCGACAGGTCGCTGAAGCTTTCTTT. It translates to CASSSTRQVAEAFF.

With respect to this clone: This same CDR3 is encoded by further DNA sequences in the sample. This chain uses TRBV5-4 with TRBJ2-5; D is ambiguous. CDR3 size: 13 residues. Trimming took off 1 base at V and 5 bases at J, with 9 bases between the two ends. The germline V gene has CDR1 SGHNT and CDR2 YYREEE (reference sequence). The CDR3 DNA follows: TGTGCCAGCAGCTTGCCGGGTGCGGAGACCCAGTACTTC. Its protein is CASSLPGAETQYF.

The chain's CDR3 is CASRVGAGDTQYF. The CDR3 DNA sequence: TGTGCCAGCAGAGTAGGGGCAGGGGATACGCAGTATTTT. The rearrangement uses TRBV27 and TRBJ2-3, with D tentatively TRBD1 (5 bases). Germline CDR1 is MNHEY and CDR2 is SMNVEV (reference sequence). This CDR3 has 13 residues. The V end was cut by 6 bases, the J end by 6 bases, with 13 bases between.

This clone has a handful of counts. This chain joins TRBV4-1 and TRBJ2-5, with no clear D. V was shortened by 2 bases and J by 2 bases, with 9 bases between the two germline ends. CDR1 and CDR2 (germline): MGHRA, YSYEKL. This CDR3 spans 14 amino acids. The CDR3 nucleotides are TGCGCCAGCAGCCAACCCGACTCTCAAGAGACCCAGTACTTC. Residues: CASSQPDSQETQYF.

V is TRBV19 and J is TRBJ1-5; D call uncertain. The CDR3 covers 15 residues. Trimming shortened V by 3 bases and J by 5 bases, and 14 bases separated the two germline ends. CDR1 LNHDA and CDR2 SQIVND come from the germline V gene (reference sequence). The CDR3 bases are TGTGCCAGTAGTATGACGCGGAGTTCCCATCAGCCCCAGCATTTT. Amino acid sequence: CASSMTRSSHQPQHF.

Remarks on this clone: The junction differs from germline at one of its ends, possibly a read error. The rearrangement joins TRBV4-3 to TRBJ2-3, with 12 bases fitting TRBD2. This CDR3 contains 13 residues. In germline, CDR1 is LGHNA, CDR2 YSLEER. As DNA, the CDR3 is TGCGCCAGCAGCCAAGAGACTAGCGGGGGAGAGTCTTTT. It encodes CASSQETSGGESF.

The rearrangement uses TRBV18 and TRBJ2-7, with TRBD2 as a possible D gene (5 bases). Trimming shortened V by 4 bases and J by 3 bases, and 13 bases separated the two germline ends. The CDR3 contains 14 residues. Germline CDR1 KGHSH, CDR2 LQKENI. In nucleotides, the CDR3 is TGTGCCAGCTCACTCTTCCGGGGAGTCTACGAGCAGTACTTC. This encodes CASSLFRGVYEQYF.

CDR3 bases: TGCGCCAGCAGCTTGGGACCGGGACCCCAAGAGACCCAGTACTTC. The encoded protein is CASSLGPGPQETQYF. This sequence joins TRBV5-1 and TRBJ2-5; D is tentatively TRBD1 or TRBD2 (5 bases each). V dropped 0 bases and J dropped 1 base, with 10 bases sitting between them. This CDR3 region has 15 residues. The V gene's germline CDR1 is SGHRS and CDR2 YFSETQ.